One sample yielded the 10 T cell receptor beta chains listed below, sequenced in a study of blood T cell repertoires in COVID-19. Profiling relied on immunoSEQ multiplex PCR, and the TCRdb table lists in-frame clones only, not all of them. The sample holds hundreds of thousands of clones, 80% to 90% seen once. Sequenced material: peripheral blood. The receptor source for this set is a woman in her twenties or thirties with COVID-19, enrolled during active disease.

This clone was observed a single time. The V call is TRBV10-2, the J call TRBJ1-2, with 11 bases aligning to TRBD1. Per the germline V gene, CDR1 is WSHSY and CDR2 is SAAADI. CDR3 length: 15 residues. J gave up 0 bases and V 6 bases, and 3 bases lay outside the gene matches. The CDR3: CASSGTGGTNYGYTF. The CDR3 DNA is TGCGCCAGCAGCGGGACAGGGGGAACTAACTATGGCTACACCTTC.

The chain employs TRBV5-6 and TRBJ1-2; 9 positions agree with TRBD1. V shed 4 bases and J 4 bases; nucleotides not matched to a gene: 5. The length of the CDR3 is 14 residues. Germline V gene lookup returns CDR1 SGHDT and CDR2 YYEEEE. CDR3 bases: TGTGCCAGCAGCCAAGACAGGGGGGGCTATGGCTACACCTTC. Amino acids: CASSQDRGGYGYTF.

V is TRBV6-2 or TRBV6-3 and J is TRBJ2-7; 11 bases align to TRBD2. The CDR3 is 15 residues long. V shed 5 bases, J shed 2 bases, and the junction held 5 bases outside the gene matches. Germline V gene data show CDR1 as MNHEY and CDR2 as SVGEGT. The CDR3 is CASSASGGPTYEQYF. The CDR3 DNA reads as TGTGCCAGCAGTGCTAGCGGGGGGCCGACCTACGAGCAGTACTTC.

The chain joins TRBV4-3 to TRBJ2-7; 8 bases are a match to TRBD1. Trimming took 5 bases from V and 5 from J; bases not matched to a gene: 11. This CDR3 comprises 15 residues. The germline V gene encodes CDR1 LGHNA and CDR2 YSLEER. CDR3 in amino acids: CASSEGQGARDEQYF. The CDR3 DNA is TGCGCCAGCAGCGAAGGACAGGGCGCTCGGGACGAGCAGTACTTC.

This rearrangement joins TRBV7-2 to TRBJ1-3; TRBD1 matches at 7 bases. This CDR3 has 16 amino acids. Per the germline V gene, CDR1 is SGHTA and CDR2 is FQGNSA. With 1 base clipped from V and 0 bases from J, the junction kept 3 bases outside the gene matches. CDR3 sequence reads: CASSLVGTASGNTIYF. CDR3 nucleotides: TGTGCCAGCAGCTTAGTCGGGACAGCCTCTGGAAACACCATATATTTT. Combining the CDR3 with reference TRBV7-2 and TRBJ1-3 gives the whole variable domain GAGVSQSPSNKVTEKGKDVELRCDPISGHTALYWYRQSLGQGLEFLIYFQGNSAPDKSGLPSDRFSAERTGGSVSTLTIQRTQQEDSAVYLCASSLVGTASGNTIYFGEGSWLTVV.

The chain has TRBV5-1 and TRBJ2-7; D may be TRBD2 (5 bases). The length of the CDR3 is 12 residues. The ends were cut back, 2 bases at V and 5 bases at J, with 8 bases in the middle. Germline V gene lookup returns CDR1 SGHRS and CDR2 YFSETQ. The CDR3 DNA reads TGCGCCAGCAGCTTCGAGGGAAACGAGCAGTACTTC. The encoded protein is CASSFEGNEQYF.

The CDR3 DNA reads as TGTGCCAGCTCACTCGGGACAGGGGGCGAAAAACTGTTTTTT. Amino acids: CASSLGTGGEKLFF. This chain uses TRBV18 with TRBJ1-4, with 12 positions matching TRBD1. Trimming removed 4 bases from V and 8 bases from J; junction bases left unmatched: 2. CDR1 and CDR2 (germline): KGHSH, LQKENI. The CDR3 covers 14 residues.

In this sample, this clone turned up a few times. The genes are TRBV30 and TRBJ1-1, with D unresolved. The germline gives CDR1 GTSNPN, CDR2 SVGIG (reference sequence). Trimming left V 3 bases short and J 3 bases short, with 20 bases between. The CDR3 extends over 16 amino acids. As DNA, the CDR3 is TGTGCCTGGAGCCGAGGGAGTGGGTTTACGGACACTGAAGCTTTCTTT. Translated: CAWSRGSGFTDTEAFF.

The rearrangement uses TRBV27 and TRBJ2-2, with a tentative D call TRBD1 (6 bases). Germline lookup yields CDR1 MNHEY and CDR2 SMNVEV (reference sequence). There are 17 residues in the CDR3. The V gene lost 7 bases and the J gene lost 4 bases, with 22 bases spanning the gap. In nucleotides, the CDR3 is TGTGCCAGCACCCCTTATGGGGCAGGGGCCGGCACCGGGGAGCTGTTTTTT. Its translation: CASTPYGAGAGTGELFF.

The chain recombines TRBV9 with TRBJ2-5; possibly TRBD1 for D (6 bases). The V end lost 0 bases, the J end lost 3 bases, and 6 bases lay between the germline ends. The CDR3 totals 13 residues. The germline V gene encodes CDR1 SGDLS and CDR2 YYNGEE. The CDR3 reads CASSVGTEETQYF. CDR3 DNA: TGTGCCAGCAGCGTAGGGACAGAAGAGACCCAGTACTTC.